A single sample is the source of the 15 T cell receptor beta chains below, sequenced in a study of blood T cell repertoires in COVID-19 (dated by TCRdb to the early 2020s). The method behind the library was the immunoSEQ multiplex PCR assay. Not all clones reach the TCRdb copy of this immuneACCESS table, which keeps in-frame sequences only. Checked studies attribute under half of the gap to unresolved V genes and leave the rest unexplained. In all, the sample holds approximately 120,000 clones, and about 87% of those were seen once. Less than 8% of the sample is held by the ten biggest clonotypes. What was sequenced was peripheral blood. Every receptor here comes from a woman between 45 and 60 years old with acute or convalescent COVID-19.

This rearrangement joins TRBV18 to TRBJ1-1; D gene uncertain. Trimming pared 3 bases from V and 2 bases from J, leaving 4 bases between. The length of the CDR3 is 12 residues. CDR1 KGHSH and CDR2 LQKENI come from the germline V gene. The CDR3 bases are TGTGCCAGCTCACCCTCTAACACTGAAGCTTTCTTT. Translating gives CASSPSNTEAFF.

This chain links TRBV24-1 with TRBJ2-1; perhaps TRBD2 as D (5 bases). Germline CDR1 KGHDR, CDR2 SFDVKD. Trimming left V 4 bases short and J 10 bases short, with 16 bases between. The CDR3 spans 14 residues. DNA of the CDR3: TGTGCCACCAGTGACATAAACCGTCCGGGGGAGCAGTTCTTC. Amino acids: CATSDINRPGEQFF.

This sequence joins TRBV6-6 and TRBJ1-1; D is uncertain. The CDR3 sequence is 14 residues long. CDR1 and CDR2 from the germline V gene are MNHNY and SVGAGI (reference sequence). The germline V and J ends were trimmed by 6 bases and 1 base, with 12 bases remaining between them. Here the CDR3 DNA reads TGTGCCAGCAGGAGGAACATGGCGAACACTGAAGCTTTCTTT. This translates into CASRRNMANTEAFF.

The rearrangement uses TRBV23-1 and TRBJ2-7; 10 positions agree with TRBD1. TRBV23-1 is recorded as an ORF, its role being uncertain. This CDR3 comprises 15 residues. Trimming cost V 6 bases and J 3 bases; bases outside gene matches: 8. Written as DNA, the CDR3 is TGCGCCAGCAGGCCGACAGGGGGCGCGATCTACGAGCAGTACTTC. Residues: CASRPTGGAIYEQYF.

This chain connects TRBV7-6 to TRBJ2-5; D unresolved. Trimming took off 1 base at V and 2 bases at J, with 8 bases between the two ends. CDR1 and CDR2 from the germline V gene are SGHVS and FNYEAQ. The CDR3 has 14 residues. CDR3 bases: TGTGCCAGCAGCTTAGTAATACTACAAGAGACCCAGTACTTC. Translated, it gives CASSLVILQETQYF.

This clone turned up a few times. The V gene is TRBV5-1, the J gene TRBJ2-2; D ambiguous. Germline CDR1 and CDR2: SGHRS and YFSETQ. The CDR3 covers 14 residues. Deletions cut 1 base from V and 0 bases from J, with 4 bases between. This CDR3 is CASSLTANTGELFF. The CDR3, as DNA: TGCGCCAGCAGCTTGACAGCGAACACCGGGGAGCTGTTTTTT. Drawing the rest from reference TRBV5-1 and TRBJ2-2, the complete variable domain is KAGVTQTPRYLIKTRGQQVTLSCSPISGHRSVSWYQQTPGQGLQFLFEYFSETQRNKGNFPGRFSGRQFSNSRSEMNVSTLELGDSALYLCASSLTANTGELFFGEGSRLTVL.

Points on this clone: The sample has other DNA sequences that encode this CDR3 too. This chain joins TRBV5-1 and TRBJ1-2, with 7 bases matching TRBD1. The trim removed 4 bases at V and 0 bases at J, leaving 3 bases unmatched. Germline lookup yields CDR1 SGHRS and CDR2 YFSETQ. The CDR3 totals 14 residues. In DNA, the CDR3 is TGCGCCAGCAGCCTGCAGGGGGCTAACTATGGCTACACCTTC. Translated: CASSLQGANYGYTF.

In its sample, this clone was seen once. The V gene is TRBV25-1, the J gene TRBJ1-1; no clear D gene. The CDR3 has 13 residues. Trimming left V 7 bases short and J 5 bases short, with 14 bases between. Germline V lookup: CDR1 MGHDK, CDR2 SYGVNS. The CDR3 nucleotides read TGTGCCAGCACCGGTCTAACGGGGACTGAAGCTTTCTTT. Its protein product is CASTGLTGTEAFF.

This clone was seen only once. V and J are TRBV5-1 and TRBJ1-2, with D perhaps TRBD1 (5 bases). The V end was cut by 0 bases, the J end by 4 bases, with 16 bases between. Germline V gives CDR1 SGHRS, CDR2 YFSETQ. CDR3 length: 16 residues. CDR3 bases: TGCGCCAGCAGCTTGGGGGCCCAAGGGGTGGGCTATGGCTACACCTTC. This encodes CASSLGAQGVGYGYTF.

The CDR3 coding sequence is TGTGCCAGCAGTCTCCTCGACAGGAACACTGAAGCTTTCTTT. Protein sequence: CASSLLDRNTEAFF. The chain is built from TRBV5-8 and TRBJ1-1, with a possible D match to TRBD1 (5 bases). Deletions cut 5 bases from V and 1 base from J, with 12 bases between. CDR1 and CDR2 (germline): SGHTS, YDEGEE. The CDR3 is made up of 14 amino acids. Complete variable domain (other parts from reference TRBV5-8 and TRBJ1-1): EAGVTQSPTHLIKTRGQQATLRCSPISGHTSVYWYQQALGLGLQFLLWYDEGEERNRGNFPPRFSGRQFPNYSSELNVNALELEDSALYLCASSLLDRNTEAFFGQGTRLTVV.

The J gene is TRBJ2-2, the V gene TRBV4-1; perhaps TRBD2 as D (7 bases). Trimming cost V 3 bases and J 1 base, with 18 bases left between them. CDR3 length: 18 amino acids. The germline gives CDR1 MGHRA, CDR2 YSYEKL. The CDR3 bases are TGCGCCAGCAGCCAGGGTACAGGGAGGGCCCAGAACACCGGGGAGCTGTTTTTT. Residues: CASSQGTGRAQNTGELFF.

This chain uses TRBV6-6 with TRBJ2-7; TRBD1 agrees at 9 bases. J gave up 3 bases and V 4 bases, and 4 bases lay outside the gene matches. Germline CDR1 reads MNHNY; CDR2 reads SVGAGI (reference sequence). CDR3 length: 14 amino acids. Here the CDR3 reads CASSWGQGGYEQYF. In nucleotides, the CDR3 is TGTGCCAGCAGTTGGGGACAGGGAGGCTACGAGCAGTACTTC.

CDR3 in amino acids: CASSRGQGDLANTF. In nucleotides, the CDR3 is TGTGCCAGCAGCAGGGGACAGGGGGACCTTGCCAACACCTTC. V is TRBV7-2 and J is TRBJ1-2, with 11 nucleotides matching TRBD1. The CDR3 runs 14 residues. With 5 bases clipped from V and 12 bases from J, the junction kept 11 bases outside the gene matches. Germline V gene data show CDR1 as SGHTA and CDR2 as FQGNSA.

The chain joins TRBV23-1 to TRBJ1-5; TRBD1 aligns across 11 bases. TRBV23-1 is classed as an ORF, of uncertain function. V lost 2 bases, J lost 0 bases, and 9 bases stayed unmatched. CDR3 length equals 19 residues. The DNA of the CDR3 is TGCGCCAGCAGTCAACCGGGACAGGGGGAAGGGAATAGCAATCAGCCCCAGCATTTT. This translates into CASSQPGQGEGNSNQPQHF.

The gene calls are TRBV7-9 and TRBJ1-2; D not resolved. This CDR3 is built from 14 residues. V shed 5 bases and J shed 2 bases, with 12 bases lying between them. Germline lookup yields CDR1 SEHNR and CDR2 FQNEAQ (reference sequence). This CDR3 reads CASSSTLRNYGYTF. The DNA of the CDR3 is TGTGCCAGCAGCAGCACCTTGAGAAACTATGGCTACACCTTC. Full variable domain (rest looked up from reference TRBV7-9 and TRBJ1-2): DTGVSQNPRHKITKRGQNVTFRCDPISEHNRLYWYRQTLGQGPEFLTYFQNEAQLEKSRLLSDRFSAERPKGSFSTLEIQRTEQGDSAMYLCASSSTLRNYGYTFGSGTRLTVV.